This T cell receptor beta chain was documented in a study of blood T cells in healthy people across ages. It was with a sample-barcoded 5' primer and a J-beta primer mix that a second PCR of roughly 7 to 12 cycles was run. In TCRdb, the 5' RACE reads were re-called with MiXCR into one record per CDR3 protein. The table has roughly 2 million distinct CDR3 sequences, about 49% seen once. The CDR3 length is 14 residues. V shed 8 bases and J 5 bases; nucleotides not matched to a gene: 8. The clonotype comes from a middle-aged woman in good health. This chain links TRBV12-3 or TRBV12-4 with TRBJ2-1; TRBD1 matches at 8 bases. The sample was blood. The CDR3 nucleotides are TGTGCCAGCTCCCGGGACAGGCTGAACAATGAGCAGTTCTTC. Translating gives CASSRDRLNNEQFF.